This is a list of T cell receptor beta chains from one sample in a study of metastatic and nonmetastatic thyroid tumors. TCRdb re-called the PCR reads through MiXCR. The sample includes 3,000 to 4,000 clones, around 40% seen only once; the top ten take about 43%. The specimen was tumor tissue. The receptors were gathered from a female donor with papillary thyroid cancer or a benign thyroid nodule (not recorded which). Some clones in this sample may be carry-over from other donors' samples. Both conserved end residues are part of each CDR3. The D gene is left open where the match is weak. Clone size is given for some rows only: seen once, a few or many times, or a class if the clone is expanded.

CASSDGQGGKETQYF | TGCGCCAGCAGTGATGGGCAGGGCGGGAAAGAGACCCAGTACTTC | TRBJ2-5 | NA | TRBV10-1 | once
CASSYNQGARDGYTF | TGTGCCAGCAGTTACAACCAGGGGGCGCGGGATGGCTACACCTTC | TRBJ1-2 | TRBD1 | TRBV6-5 | NA
CSARATGGPYTGELFF | TGCAGTGCTAGAGCGACAGGGGGCCCATACACCGGGGAGCTGTTTTTT | TRBJ2-2 | TRBD1 | TRBV20-1 | NA
CASSYGLAGGVGELFF | TGTGCCAGCAGTTATGGACTAGCGGGAGGGGTCGGGGAGCTGTTTTTT | TRBJ2-2 | TRBD2 | TRBV28 | few
CASSLRDLSYEQYF | TGTGCCAGCAGTTTACGAGACTTATCCTACGAGCAGTACTTC | TRBJ2-7 | NA | TRBV27 | few
CATSESGVIQYF | TGTGCCACCAGTGAATCGGGAGTCATTCAGTACTTC | TRBJ2-4 | NA | TRBV24-1 | NA
CASSLSRFWFYEQYF | TGTGCCAGCAGCTTATCGAGGTTTTGGTTCTACGAGCAGTACTTC | TRBJ2-7 | NA | TRBV7-2 | NA
CASSLDTPGAGNEQFF | TGTGCCAGCAGTTTGGATACACCAGGGGCAGGGAATGAGCAGTTCTTC | TRBJ2-1 | NA | TRBV12-3/TRBV12-4 | NA
CASSEEPSPYNEQFF | TGTGCCAGCAGTGAAGAGCCATCCCCCTACAATGAGCAGTTCTTC | TRBJ2-1 | NA | TRBV6-1 | few
CAWSSRDSFTDTQYF | TGTGCCTGGAGTAGTCGGGACTCCTTTACAGATACGCAGTATTTT | TRBJ2-3 | NA | TRBV30 | NA
CASSLVGCGRAYNEQFF | TGTGCCAGCAGCTTAGTGGGTTGCGGGAGGGCCTACAATGAGCAGTTCTTC | TRBJ2-1 | TRBD2 | TRBV7-4 | NA